This T cell receptor (beta chain) was sequenced for a study of beta chain features in type 1 diabetes. The entirety of the isolated RNA underwent reverse transcription, so expressed TCRB transcripts were sequenced. Clones were sequenced by immunoSEQ multiplex PCR, and TCRdb holds only the in-frame ones, with some missing. The data hold about 930,000 clones, with roughly 15% observed a single time. The V end lost 4 bases, the J end lost 5 bases, and 12 bases lay between the germline ends. Germline CDR1 SGHRS, CDR2 YFSETQ. This CDR3 spans 13 amino acids. Sequenced sample: naive CD4+ T cells from blood. The chain employs TRBV5-1 and TRBJ2-5; tentatively, D is TRBD1 or TRBD2 (5 bases each). The clonotype comes from a woman under 30 in good health. CDR3 DNA: TGCGCCAGCAGCCCTATCTGGGGGGAGACCCAGTACTTC. Translation: CASSPIWGETQYF.